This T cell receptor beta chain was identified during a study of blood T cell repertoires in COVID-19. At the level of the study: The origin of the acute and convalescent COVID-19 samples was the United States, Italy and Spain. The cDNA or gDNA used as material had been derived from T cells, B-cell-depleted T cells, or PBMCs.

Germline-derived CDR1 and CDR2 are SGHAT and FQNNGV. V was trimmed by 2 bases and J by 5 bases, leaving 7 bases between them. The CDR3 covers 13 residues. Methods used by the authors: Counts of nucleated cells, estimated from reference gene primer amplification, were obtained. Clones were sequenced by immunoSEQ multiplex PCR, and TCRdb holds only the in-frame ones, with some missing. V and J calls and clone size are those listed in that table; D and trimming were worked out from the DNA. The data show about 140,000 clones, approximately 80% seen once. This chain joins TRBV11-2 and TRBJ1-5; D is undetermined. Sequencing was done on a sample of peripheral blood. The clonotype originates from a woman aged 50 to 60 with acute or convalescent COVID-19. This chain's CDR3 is CASSLFADQPQHF. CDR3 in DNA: TGTGCCAGCAGCTTATTCGCAGATCAGCCCCAGCATTTT.